These T cell receptor beta chains were read from a single sample in a study of Ad26.COV2.S vaccination and SARS-CoV-2 variants. Assay: immunoSEQ multiplex PCR; the TCRdb copy retains only in-frame clones and omits some. The sample contains about 350,000 clones, 92% of which appear only once. The sequenced sample was peripheral blood, obtained after recovery from COVID-19. The receptors derive from a human donor who had recovered from COVID-19. CDR3s include the opening cysteine and the closing phenylalanine or tryptophan. D genes are given only for firm matches. Not every row has a clone size; where given, it reads once, few, many or a size class.

-,TRBV6-5,TRBJ1-6,-,CASSRQEGNSPLHF,TGTGCCAGCAGCCGACAGGAAGGGAATTCACCCCTCCACTTT
once,TRBV20-1,TRBJ2-7,-,CSAVPGRGQYF,TGCAGTGCTGTCCCGGGCAGGGGGCAGTACTTC
once,TRBV4-1,TRBJ1-2,-,CASSQGWLAGVIGYTF,TGCGCCAGCAGCCAAGGCTGGTTAGCAGGGGTGATCGGCTACACCTTC
-,TRBV6-6,TRBJ1-2,-,CASRRGRYYTF,TGTGCCAGCCGCCGAGGGAGATACTACACCTTC
-,TRBV4-2,TRBJ2-5,TRBD2,CASSQASGGPETQYF,TGTGCCAGCAGCCAAGCTAGCGGGGGGCCGGAGACCCAGTACTTC
-,TRBV29-1,TRBJ1-2,TRBD1,CSVVGQGFDGYTF,TGCAGCGTTGTGGGACAGGGCTTCGATGGCTACACCTTC
-,TRBV2,TRBJ1-2,-,CASSRPYQNYGYTF,TGTGCCAGCAGCCGCCCTTACCAAAACTATGGCTACACCTTC
-,TRBV27,TRBJ1-2,TRBD1,CASSSTGAYGYTF,TGTGCCAGCAGTTCCACAGGGGCCTATGGCTACACCTTC
-,TRBV6-5,TRBJ2-2,-,CASSSEGRYTGELFF,TGTGCCAGCAGTTCTGAGGGGAGATACACCGGGGAGCTGTTTTTT
-,TRBV6-2/TRBV6-3,TRBJ2-1,-,CASSYSTGYNEQFF,TGTGCCAGCAGTTACTCGACGGGGTACAATGAGCAGTTCTTC
few,TRBV27,TRBJ2-7,TRBD1,CASSFPGQGEQYF,TGTGCCAGCAGTTTCCCGGGACAGGGCGAGCAGTACTTC
-,TRBV27,TRBJ1-2,-,CASSPSPSRNYGYTF,TGTGCCAGCAGTCCCAGCCCCTCCAGAAACTATGGCTACACCTTC
-,TRBV19,TRBJ2-3,TRBD1,CASSQGGGQGVDTQYF,TGTGCCAGTAGTCAAGGGGGAGGACAGGGTGTGGATACGCAGTATTTT
-,TRBV27,TRBJ1-2,-,CASSLYPGLRYGYTF,TGTGCCAGCAGTTTATACCCGGGACTGCGATATGGCTACACCTTC
-,TRBV5-6,TRBJ1-4,TRBD1,CASSEDRAEKLFF,TGTGCCAGCAGCGAGGACAGGGCGGAAAAACTGTTTTTT
-,TRBV5-5,TRBJ2-1,TRBD2,CASSLRLAQNYNEQFF,TGTGCCAGCAGCTTAAGACTAGCTCAGAATTACAATGAGCAGTTCTTC
-,TRBV5-4,TRBJ2-5,-,CASSRRDNFQETQYF,TGTGCCAGCAGTCGCCGGGACAACTTCCAAGAGACCCAGTACTTC
-,TRBV5-1,TRBJ1-1,-,CASSQRTKNTEAFF,TGCGCCAGCAGCCAGCGGACAAAAAACACTGAAGCTTTCTTT
-,TRBV13,TRBJ2-1,TRBD2,CASSLGSGGYNEQFF,TGTGCCAGCAGCTTAGGTAGCGGGGGATACAATGAGCAGTTCTTC
once,TRBV12-1,TRBJ2-1,-,CASSRTLAGNYNEQFF,TGTGCCAGCAGCCGAACACTAGCGGGTAACTACAATGAGCAGTTCTTC
-,TRBV11-2,TRBJ1-1,-,CASSLEVGTPGDTEAFF,TGTGCCAGCAGCTTAGAAGTGGGGACACCTGGGGACACTGAAGCTTTCTTT
-,TRBV7-3,TRBJ2-1,TRBD1,CASSLTGGTGAYNEQFF,TGTGCCAGCAGCTTAACTGGGGGGACAGGGGCCTACAATGAGCAGTTCTTC
-,TRBV7-9,TRBJ1-1,-,CASLSLGRNTEAFF,TGTGCCAGCCTGTCTCTCGGGAGGAACACTGAAGCTTTCTTT
-,TRBV9,TRBJ1-4,-,CASSVGGRSNEKLFF,TGTGCCAGCAGCGTAGGTGGCAGGTCTAATGAAAAACTGTTTTTT
once,TRBV10-1,TRBJ2-1,TRBD2,CASSGGAGDRPEQFF,TGCGCCAGCAGTGGAGGAGCGGGGGACCGCCCCGAGCAGTTCTTC
-,TRBV11-2,TRBJ2-1,TRBD2,CASSLLAGLTGNEQFF,TGTGCCAGCAGCTTACTAGCGGGGTTAACGGGGAATGAGCAGTTCTTC
-,TRBV6-5,TRBJ2-7,-,CASTPYRAGVYEQYF,TGTGCCAGCACCCCATACCGGGCAGGGGTCTACGAGCAGTACTTC
-,TRBV19,TRBJ2-7,TRBD2,CASSIGGGDYEQYF,TGTGCCAGTAGTATTGGCGGGGGGGACTACGAGCAGTACTTC
few,TRBV19,TRBJ1-4,TRBD1,CASSIALGQGWSGEKLFF,TGTGCCAGTAGTATAGCCCTGGGACAGGGTTGGTCTGGAGAAAAACTGTTTTTT
-,TRBV5-8,TRBJ1-1,TRBD1,CASSYGDRVGRAFF,TGTGCCAGCAGCTACGGTGACAGGGTCGGTCGCGCTTTCTTT
-,TRBV9,TRBJ1-2,TRBD1,CASSRTGTTSNYGYTF,TGTGCCAGCAGTCGGACAGGGACGACAAGTAACTATGGCTACACCTTC
-,TRBV5-4,TRBJ1-1,TRBD1,CASSLGGTGMNTEAFF,TGTGCCAGCAGCTTGGGGGGGACAGGGATGAACACTGAAGCTTTCTTT
-,TRBV6-5,TRBJ1-1,-,CASSYEGARLRAFF,TGTGCCAGCAGTTACGAAGGGGCGCGTCTTCGGGCTTTCTTT
-,TRBV25-1,TRBJ1-2,TRBD1,CASSQGAQGYTF,TGTGCCAGCTCTCAGGGGGCGCAAGGCTACACCTTC
-,TRBV6-4,TRBJ2-3,TRBD2,CASSSGTSGADTQYF,TGTGCCAGCAGTTCCGGGACTAGCGGGGCAGATACGCAGTATTTT
-,TRBV27,TRBJ1-1,-,CASSLFGRNTEAFF,TGTGCCAGCAGTTTATTTGGCCGGAACACTGAAGCTTTCTTT